The 20 T cell receptor beta chains below all came from one sample that was sequenced in a study of vaccination and CD4 T cells after COVID-19. What these receptors recognize is not known. The Oncomine TCR Beta short-read assay generated sequence data from the DNA of cultured CD4+ T cells. TCRdb independently ran MiXCR on the PCR reads; one entry per CDR3 protein. This table has more than 10,000 distinct CDR3 sequences, under 80% appearing once. The treatment: roughly ten-day PBMC culture with coronavirus spike peptide pools or control peptides (ViraFEST assay). Input material: CD4+ T cells from blood, cultured in vitro. The receptor source for this set is a human donor who had recovered from COVID-19.

The V and J genes are TRBV20-1 and TRBJ2-7; D unresolved. Germline V gene data show CDR1 as DFQATT and CDR2 as SNEGSKA (reference sequence). V was clipped by 5 bases and J by 1 base, with 9 bases between them. CDR3 length equals 12 residues. CDR3 bases: TGCAGTGCTCGCAAAGGATCCTACGAGCAGTACTTC. Amino acids: CSARKGSYEQYF.

The V gene is TRBV30, the J gene TRBJ2-7; 12 bases align to TRBD2. The CDR3 runs 16 residues. Losses at the gene ends were 2 bases for V and 12 bases for J; bases not matched to a gene: 17. Per the germline V gene, CDR1 is GTSNPN and CDR2 is SVGIG (reference sequence). CDR3 DNA sequence: TGTGCCTGGAGTCCCACCTTACTAGCGGGAGGCCCAAAGCTGTACTTC. Translation: CAWSPTLLAGGPKLYF.

The chain links TRBV7-2 to TRBJ2-4; maybe TRBD1 (6 bases). V dropped 1 base and J dropped 6 bases, with 13 bases sitting between them. From germline, CDR1 is SGHTA and CDR2 FQGNSA. The CDR3 extends over 15 amino acids. CDR3 sequence reads: CASSLGGTGINIQYF. As DNA, the CDR3 is TGTGCCAGCAGCTTAGGGGGAACAGGGATAAACATTCAGTACTTC.

V gene TRBV25-1 combines with J gene TRBJ1-1; D is perhaps TRBD1 (5 bases). This CDR3 comprises 15 residues. Trimming removed 4 bases from V and 0 bases from J, with 12 bases in between. Germline V CDR1 and CDR2: MGHDK, SYGVNS. DNA for the CDR3: TGTGCCAGCAGTGGTAATTACAGGCTGAACACTGAAGCTTTCTTT. This gives the protein CASSGNYRLNTEAFF.

V and J are TRBV28 and TRBJ1-1, with a weak D call TRBD1 (5 bases). Deletions cut 3 bases from V and 2 bases from J, with 13 bases between. In germline, CDR1 is MDHEN, CDR2 SYDVKM. The CDR3 has 15 residues. The CDR3 coding sequence is TGTGCCAGCAGTTTTACAGTGGGGCTTAACACTGAAGCTTTCTTT. Translated, it gives CASSFTVGLNTEAFF. Full variable domain (remainder filled in from reference TRBV28 and TRBJ1-1): DVKVTQSSRYLVKRTGEKVFLECVQDMDHENMFWYRQDPGLGLRLIYFSYDVKMKEKGDIPEGYSVSREKKERFSLILESASTNQTSMYLCASSFTVGLNTEAFFGQGTRLTVV.

The rearrangement uses TRBV6-5 and TRBJ2-3; 7 bases are shared with TRBD1. The CDR3 has 15 amino acids. The germline gives CDR1 MNHEY, CDR2 SVGAGI. V lost 0 bases and J lost 1; bases outside the gene matches: 1. The CDR3 sequence: CASSYSGTGTDTQYF. The CDR3 coding sequence is TGTGCCAGCAGTTACTCGGGGACAGGCACAGATACGCAGTATTTT.

The chain couples TRBV21-1 to TRBJ2-7; TRBD1 is the table's D call, not checked against the DNA. TRBV21-1 is shown as a pseudogene. The CDR3 consists of 16 residues. For the CDR3, the DNA is TGTGCCAGCAGCATCGGGGTCGGTAGCGCCCACTACGAGCAGTACTTC. Residues: CASSIGVGSAHYEQYF.

The chain joins TRBV12-3 or TRBV12-4 to TRBJ1-2, with D tentatively TRBD1 (5 bases). Trimming removed 6 bases from V and 5 bases from J, with 7 bases in between. CDR3 size: 11 residues. The CDR3 DNA reads as TGTGCCAGCAGCCCAGGGTATGGCTACACCTTC. Protein: CASSPGYGYTF.

The V call is TRBV5-1, the J call TRBJ1-2, with 8 bases lining up with TRBD1. Per the germline V gene, CDR1 is SGHRS and CDR2 is YFSETQ. The V segment lost 3 bases and the J segment 1 base; nucleotides outside the gene matches: 8. The CDR3 extends over 16 amino acids. This CDR3 is CASSSARDRSNYGYTF. The CDR3 nucleotides are TGCGCCAGCAGCTCCGCTCGGGACAGGAGTAACTATGGCTACACCTTC.

The chain recombines TRBV28 with TRBJ1-5, with D tentatively TRBD1 (5 bases). The CDR3 loop spans 17 amino acids. The germline V and J ends were trimmed by 5 bases and 0 bases, with 17 bases remaining between them. Germline V gene lookup returns CDR1 MDHEN and CDR2 SYDVKM. DNA for the CDR3: TGTGCCAGCAGTCCTTGGACATTACGGGATAGCAATCAGCCCCAGCATTTT. Encoded protein: CASSPWTLRDSNQPQHF.

The CDR3 DNA is TGTGCCAGCAGCGGTGCCGGGATCGGGGAGCTGTTTTTT. This translates into CASSGAGIGELFF. V usage is TRBV7-3 and J usage is TRBJ2-2, with D perhaps matching TRBD2 (5 bases). The CDR3 contains 13 residues. CDR1 SGHTA and CDR2 FQGTGA come from the germline V gene. Trimming left V 5 bases short and J 7 bases short, with 11 bases between.

V usage is TRBV20-1 and J usage is TRBJ2-3, with 10 bases aligning to TRBD2. CDR1 is DFQATT, CDR2 SNEGSKA, per germline (reference sequence). The CDR3 extends over 14 amino acids. Unmatched junction bases numbered 5, after V lost 2 bases and J lost 6 bases. CDR3 bases: TGCAGTGCTAGAAGCGGGAGGGCCACTGATACGCAGTATTTT. This gives the protein CSARSGRATDTQYF.

The chain employs TRBV7-2 and TRBJ2-7; D is undetermined. The CDR3 totals 16 residues. Germline CDR1 is SGHTA and CDR2 is FQGNSA. With 2 bases removed from V and 1 base from J, the gap between germline ends came to 15 bases. This CDR3 is CASSLRSLYGSYEQYF. The CDR3 DNA reads TGTGCCAGCAGCTTACGGTCCCTGTATGGGTCCTACGAGCAGTACTTC.

The chain uses TRBV27 and TRBJ1-1; D is perhaps TRBD1 (6 bases). Germline CDR1 is MNHEY and CDR2 is SMNVEV (reference sequence). Trimming pared 5 bases from V and 4 bases from J, leaving 8 bases between. The CDR3 has 12 residues. The CDR3, as DNA: TGTGCCAGCAGTCCACAGGGCACTGAAGCTTTCTTT. Protein: CASSPQGTEAFF.

The gene calls are TRBV6-5 and TRBJ1-5; 7 nucleotides agree with TRBD1. The CDR3 has 14 amino acids. The germline gives CDR1 MNHEY, CDR2 SVGAGI. V shed 4 bases, J shed 7 bases, and the junction held 7 bases outside the gene matches. The chain's CDR3 is CASSSTTGYQPQHF. The CDR3 nucleotides are TGTGCCAGCAGTTCCACGACAGGGTACCAGCCCCAGCATTTT.

The gene calls are TRBV6-5 and TRBJ1-5; TRBD1 matches at 7 bases. The CDR3 covers 14 residues. The V and J ends lost 6 bases and 9 bases, in that order; junction bases with no gene match: 11. Germline V gene lookup returns CDR1 MNHEY and CDR2 SVGAGI. CDR3 in amino acids: CASSYKTGVGPQHF. CDR3 DNA: TGTGCCAGCAGCTACAAAACAGGGGTCGGGCCCCAGCATTTT.

This clonotype has only a few counts. The chain is built from TRBV20-1 and TRBJ2-1; no clear D. CDR1 and CDR2 (germline): DFQATT, SNEGSKA (reference sequence). The CDR3 is 12 amino acids. V lost 8 bases and J 6 bases, leaving 14 bases between the germline ends. The CDR3 sequence: CSPRSDVNEQFF. The CDR3 DNA reads as TGCAGTCCCCGCTCAGACGTCAATGAGCAGTTCTTC.

This clonotype was seen once. This chain joins TRBV21-1 and TRBJ2-7; TRBD1 reflects the table's D call only, with no check against the DNA. TRBV21-1 is a pseudogene segment. CDR3 length equals 14 residues. In nucleotides, the CDR3 is TGTGCCAGCGGCCAACCCGGTCCCAGGGACGAGCAGTACTTC. Protein: CASGQPGPRDEQYF.

The chain is built from TRBV20-1 and TRBJ2-7; D gene uncertain. The length of the CDR3 is 15 residues. Per the germline V gene, CDR1 is DFQATT and CDR2 is SNEGSKA (reference sequence). V was pared by 5 bases and J by 5 bases, with 22 bases between. CDR3 bases: TGCAGTGCTGGGTCCGGCCTTGGTCTGAGAAACGAGCAGTACTTC. It is translated as CSAGSGLGLRNEQYF.

Turning to this clonotype: Germline and junction disagree at one end, which may indicate a read error. The chain employs TRBV6-1 and TRBJ1-3; TRBD1 matches 9 bases. The CDR3 length is 16 residues. CDR1 is MNHNS and CDR2 is SASEGT in the germline V gene. CDR3 in DNA: TGTGCCAGCAGATTAACTACAGGGGGCGCCGGAAACACTATATATTTT. It is translated as CASRLTTGGAGNTIYF.